What follows is one TCR beta chain and its context. Its target is not known. The sample belongs to a study of OX40 agonist ivuxolimab in advanced cancers. Study-level background: In this cohort, patients received ivuxolimab, an agonistic anti-OX40 (CD134) antibody. Patients assigned to dose escalation were diagnosed with hepatocellular carcinoma, melanoma, renal cell or head and neck cancer.

The study's findings and limits: Fewer expanded clones were found on average in CD4+ than in CD8+ T cells.

TCRdb keeps only in-frame clones here, not all; method: immunoSEQ multiplex PCR. Among around 40,000 clones, roughly 90% were seen once, and the ten largest hold 7.5% to 10%. Sampling of blood occurred at baseline, cycle 4 day 1, and cycle 7 day 1. The sample consisted of CD4+ or CD8+ T cells sorted from blood, taken in a trial of the OX40 agonist ivuxolimab. The clonotype was recovered from an adult with an advanced solid tumor such as melanoma, head and neck, liver or kidney cancer.

The CDR3 nucleotides are TGTGCCAGCAGCTTAGAAGGGGGGGGCACTGAAGCTTTCTTT. Translated, it gives CASSLEGGGTEAFF. This sequence joins TRBV13 and TRBJ1-1, with a tentative D call TRBD1 (6 bases). CDR3 length: 14 amino acids. Between the trimmed V and J ends, which lost 1 base and 4 bases, there was a span of 10 bases. The germline V gene encodes CDR1 PRHDT and CDR2 FYEKMQ (reference sequence).